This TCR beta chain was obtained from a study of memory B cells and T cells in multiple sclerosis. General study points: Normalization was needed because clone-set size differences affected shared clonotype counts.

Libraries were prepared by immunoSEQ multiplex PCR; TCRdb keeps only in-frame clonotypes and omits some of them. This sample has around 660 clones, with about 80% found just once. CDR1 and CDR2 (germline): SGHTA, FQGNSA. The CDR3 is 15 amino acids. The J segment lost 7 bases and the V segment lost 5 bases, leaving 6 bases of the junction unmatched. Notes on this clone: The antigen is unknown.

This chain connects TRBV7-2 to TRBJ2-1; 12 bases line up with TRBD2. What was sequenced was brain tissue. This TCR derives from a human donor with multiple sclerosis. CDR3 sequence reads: CASSQLAGGGNEQFF. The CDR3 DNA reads TGTGCCAGCAGCCAACTAGCGGGGGGCGGGAATGAGCAGTTCTTC.